The clone carrying this T cell receptor (beta chain) was observed a few times. Its antigen is currently unknown. This record comes from a study of human T cells and chemical hapten exposure. General study findings and limits: A positive correlation with patch test score was found for PT1 expanded TCR counts. Relative to controls, expanded TCRs formed significantly more large CDR3 similarity clusters. TCRs above 1 in 1000 frequency did not change with DPC sensitization.

TCRdb passed the RACE reads through MiXCR, listing each CDR3 protein once. The sample consists of more than 45,000 distinct CDR3 sequences, 9.5% to 15% of them appearing once. Documented time point: patch test 3, about 24 weeks after DPC sensitization. Treatment in this sample: therapeutic diphenylcyclopropenone sensitization with weekly scalp DPC. With 5 bases removed from V and 6 bases from J, the gap between germline ends came to 15 bases. Looked up from germline, CDR1 is SGHTA and CDR2 is FQGNSA. This CDR3 contains 14 residues. J is TRBJ2-3 and V is TRBV7-2; no clear D gene. The sample was whole blood, taken in connection with sensitization to the hapten diphenylcyclopropenone (DPC). The TCR was taken from a man aged 25-45 years with alopecia areata. Some clones in this sample may be carry-over from other donors' samples. CDR3 DNA sequence: TGTGCCAGCAGCGCTACTGCCCCCCCCGATACGCAGTATTTT. It encodes CASSATAPPDTQYF.